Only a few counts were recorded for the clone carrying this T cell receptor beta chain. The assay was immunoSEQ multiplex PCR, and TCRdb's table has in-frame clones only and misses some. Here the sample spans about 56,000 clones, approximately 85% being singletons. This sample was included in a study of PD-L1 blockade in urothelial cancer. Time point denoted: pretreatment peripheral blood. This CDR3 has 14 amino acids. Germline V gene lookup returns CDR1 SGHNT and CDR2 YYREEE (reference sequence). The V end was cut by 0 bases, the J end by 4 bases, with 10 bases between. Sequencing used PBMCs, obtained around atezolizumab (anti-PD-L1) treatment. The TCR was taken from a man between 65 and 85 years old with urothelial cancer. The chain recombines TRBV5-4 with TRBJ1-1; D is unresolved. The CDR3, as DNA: TGTGCCAGCAGCTTGGAACAGACAAGCACTGAAGCTTTCTTT. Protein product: CASSLEQTSTEAFF.